Listed below are T cell receptor beta chains from one sample, sequenced in a study of T cell responses to AZD1222 COVID-19 vaccine. The repertoire was sequenced with immunoSEQ multiplex PCR; TCRdb's copy has only in-frame clones and lacks some. The repertoire consists of 250,000 to 300,000 clones, with about 94% occurring once and the leading ten covering around 0.5%. The source material was peripheral blood, sampled 28 days after the second AZD1222 dose. These receptors all come from an adult who received the AZD1222 COVID-19 vaccine. Both conserved end residues are trimmed from each CDR3. Only part of the rows carry a size: once, few, many, or a class if the clone is expanded.

CDR3 length,V gene,J gene,clone size,CDR3 protein
10,TRBV2,TRBJ1-1,NA,ATDRGHTEAF
12,TRBV7-2,TRBJ2-7,NA,ASSLEPLAGEQY
13,TRBV6-5,TRBJ2-3,NA,AAEVGPDDTDTQY
13,TRBV5-1,TRBJ2-7,NA,ASSLNGVSPYEQY
13,TRBV18,TRBJ2-1,NA,ASSPGVGGETDGF
12,TRBV1,TRBJ1-2,NA,TSSLRGVVYGYT
19,TRBV28,TRBJ2-3,NA,ASSFPARLAGVARGTDTQY
13,TRBV5-1,TRBJ2-3,NA,ASSFYRGRGDTQY
11,TRBV13,TRBJ2-1,few,ASSLESRAGKF
15,TRBV9,TRBJ2-2,NA,ASTNPSGGAYTGELF
13,TRBV5-1,TRBJ2-7,NA,ASSLAPDNSYEQY
15,TRBV10-3,TRBJ2-1,once,AISHSVAGASYNEQF
13,TRBV7-3,TRBJ2-3,NA,ASSLPAGGTDTQY
12,TRBV6-5,TRBJ1-5,once,ASTPTGGNQPQH
12,TRBV9,TRBJ1-2,NA,ASSPRQANYGYT
13,TRBV19,TRBJ2-7,NA,ASSTLWQGTYEQY
12,TRBV5-1,TRBJ2-7,NA,ASSLRDRAGEQY
12,TRBV3-1/TRBV3-2,TRBJ2-7,NA,ASSQRGTHGEQY
13,TRBV28,TRBJ1-6,NA,ASSSGSWNNSPLH
11,TRBV28,TRBJ1-2,NA,ASSFGDIYGYT
12,TRBV6-4,TRBJ2-1,NA,ASSETRANNEQF
13,TRBV5-1,TRBJ1-6,NA,ASSYDSSYNSPLH
12,TRBV2,TRBJ1-6,NA,ASNRLGYNSPLH
13,TRBV27,TRBJ1-5,NA,ASSLSGTAHQPQH
13,TRBV7-9,TRBJ2-7,NA,ASSLLAGGSYEQY
12,TRBV30,TRBJ2-2,NA,AWKGSRATGELF
13,TRBV7-6,TRBJ1-1,NA,ASSFGAMKRVEAF
10,TRBV12-1,TRBJ1-5,NA,ASSIRDQPQH
12,TRBV10-2,TRBJ2-7,NA,ASGQGQFGGEQY
9,TRBV2,TRBJ2-7,NA,ASGREYEQY
13,TRBV15,TRBJ2-3,NA,ATSLAGRPTDTQY
11,TRBV7-2,TRBJ2-2,NA,ASSSTSTGELF
12,TRBV7-3,TRBJ2-2,NA,ASSLNSKGGELF
12,TRBV20-1,TRBJ2-7,NA,SASSGRVLVEQY
14,TRBV7-9,TRBJ2-1,NA,ASSFITLATHGEQF
12,TRBV7-3,TRBJ2-3,NA,ASSLRGSTDTQY
11,TRBV5-4,TRBJ1-2,NA,ASSRTGYEGYT
12,TRBV20-1,TRBJ2-7,NA,SASLHIQFYEQY
13,TRBV6-5,TRBJ2-2,NA,ASSYRGGNTGELF
9,TRBV6-5,TRBJ2-1,NA,ASSWYGEQF
8,TRBV2,TRBJ2-5,NA,ASREETQY
13,TRBV28,TRBJ1-1,NA,ASSLPPGQGNEAF
13,TRBV10-1,TRBJ1-5,few,ASSPETGGNQPQH
12,TRBV10-3,TRBJ1-6,NA,AISPTGAGSPLH
13,TRBV28,TRBJ1-6,NA,ASSLRDRGDSPLH
12,TRBV2,TRBJ1-2,NA,ASSEARRGDGYT
11,TRBV7-2,TRBJ1-5,NA,ASSFDGIGPQH
11,TRBV7-3,TRBJ2-3,NA,ASSSMHTDTQY
9,TRBV20-1,TRBJ1-2,NA,SSWAGPGYT
18,TRBV9,TRBJ2-6,NA,ASSVAWLAGGLSGANVLT
9,TRBV19,TRBJ2-1,NA,ASSIRSEQF
15,TRBV28,TRBJ2-2,NA,ASSSGTGDLGTGELF
12,TRBV28,TRBJ1-5,NA,ASSPSLGDQPQH
11,TRBV5-1,TRBJ1-1,once,ASSLGPNTEAF
13,TRBV2,TRBJ1-2,NA,ASNTPGAGSYGYT
16,TRBV18,TRBJ1-2,NA,ASSPSRQGGPPNYGYT
11,TRBV12-3/TRBV12-4,TRBJ2-1,NA,ASSGRGVNEQF
13,TRBV7-9,TRBJ2-1,NA,ASSLGGGLRNEQF
14,TRBV24-1,TRBJ2-5,NA,ATSAGQGPKGETQY